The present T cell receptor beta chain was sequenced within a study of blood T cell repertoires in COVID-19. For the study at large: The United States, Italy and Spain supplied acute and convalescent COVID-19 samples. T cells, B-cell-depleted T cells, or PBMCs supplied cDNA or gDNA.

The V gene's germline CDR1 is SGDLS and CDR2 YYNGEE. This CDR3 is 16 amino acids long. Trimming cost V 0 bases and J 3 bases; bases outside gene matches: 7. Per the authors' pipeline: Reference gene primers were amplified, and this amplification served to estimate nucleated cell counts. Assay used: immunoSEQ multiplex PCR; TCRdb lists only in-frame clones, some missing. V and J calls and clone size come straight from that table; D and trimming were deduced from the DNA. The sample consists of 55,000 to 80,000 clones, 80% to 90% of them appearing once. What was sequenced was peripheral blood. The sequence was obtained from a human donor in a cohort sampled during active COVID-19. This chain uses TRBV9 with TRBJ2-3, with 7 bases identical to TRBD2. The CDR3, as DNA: TGTGCCAGCAGCGTAGTACAGTGGGGGGGGACAGATACGCAGTATTTT. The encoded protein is CASSVVQWGGTDTQYF.